This is a list of T cell receptor beta chains from one sample in a study of CD8 T cells in Susac syndrome. In TCRdb, the immunoSEQ multiplex PCR reads were re-called with MiXCR into one record per CDR3 protein. The sample has 95,000 or so distinct CDR3 sequences; over 85% are singletons. The sequencing sample was made of CD8+ T cells from PBMCs. These receptor sequences come from a human donor in good health. Each CDR3 is given with its conserved first and last residue. A D gene is named only where the DNA matches it firmly. Size is omitted from some rows. Given values are once, few, many or a class for expanded clones.

CDR3aa	CDR3nt	abundance	d_gene	v_gene	len	j_gene
CAEKGLENTEAFF	TGTGCCGAGAAGGGATTAGAGAACACTGAAGCTTTCTTT	.	.	TRBV11-2	13	TRBJ1-1
CASSLRNEQFF	TGTGCCAGCAGCTTGAGGAATGAGCAGTTCTTC	few	.	TRBV7-8	11	TRBJ2-1
CATPTGRTGELFF	TGTGCCACTCCTACAGGGAGAACCGGGGAGCTGTTTTTT	.	.	TRBV19	13	TRBJ2-2
CASSQDVAGGAREQFF	TGTGCCAGCAGCCAAGACGTAGCGGGGGGGGCGCGTGAGCAGTTCTTC	.	TRBD2	TRBV4-2	16	TRBJ2-1
CSESRAADNEQFF	TGCAGCGAGTCCCGGGCAGCCGACAATGAGCAGTTCTTC	.	.	TRBV29-1	13	TRBJ2-1
CSAQGQDYAGELFF	TGCAGCGCCCAGGGACAAGACTACGCGGGGGAGCTGTTTTTT	.	.	TRBV29-1	14	TRBJ2-2
CASSSGTPGPQYF	TGTGCCAGCAGCAGCGGGACCCCAGGGCCCCAGTACTTC	.	TRBD2	TRBV5-6	13	TRBJ2-5
CASSGGDRNTEAFF	TGTGCCAGCAGTGGAGGGGATCGGAACACTGAAGCTTTCTTT	.	.	TRBV13	14	TRBJ1-1
CASSRLTEQFF	TGTGCCAGCAGCCGCTTAACTGAGCAGTTCTTC	once	.	TRBV6-2/TRBV6-3	11	TRBJ2-1
CASSPGPGVAETQYF	TGTGCCAGCAGCCCGGGGCCAGGTGTGGCAGAGACCCAGTACTTC	.	.	TRBV5-4	15	TRBJ2-5
CASSQLTDTQYF	TGTGCCAGCAGCCAATTGACAGATACGCAGTATTTT	.	.	TRBV3-1	12	TRBJ2-3
CASSIVGRPSLEAFF	TGTGCCAGTAGTATAGTAGGCAGGCCATCGCTTGAGGCTTTCTTT	.	.	TRBV19	15	TRBJ1-1
CASSSDRDTQYF	TGTGCCAGCAGTTCTGACAGGGATACGCAGTATTTT	.	.	TRBV6-5	12	TRBJ2-3
CASSWTSGGQGYF	TGTGCCAGCAGCTGGACTAGCGGGGGCCAAGGGTACTTC	.	TRBD2	TRBV7-2	13	TRBJ2-4
CAISESGGRQETQYF	TGTGCCATCAGTGAGTCGGGGGGCCGACAAGAGACCCAGTACTTC	.	.	TRBV10-3	15	TRBJ2-5
CASSHQTGEQFF	TGTGCCAGCAGCCACCAGACAGGGGAGCAGTTCTTC	.	TRBD1	TRBV4-2	12	TRBJ2-1
CASSLAGPSTGELFF	TGTGCCAGCAGTTTAGCAGGCCCGAGCACCGGGGAGCTGTTTTTT	few	.	TRBV12-3/TRBV12-4	15	TRBJ2-2
CASSFMDSNQPQHF	TGTGCCAGCAGTTTCATGGATAGCAATCAGCCCCAGCATTTT	.	.	TRBV12-3/TRBV12-4	14	TRBJ1-5
CASSEGEHGIRDTQYF	TGTGCCAGCAGTGAGGGAGAACACGGCATAAGAGATACGCAGTATTTT	.	.	TRBV2	16	TRBJ2-3
CASNLGSTEAFF	TGTGCCAGCAACCTTGGGAGCACAGAAGCTTTCTTT	.	.	TRBV6-2/TRBV6-3	12	TRBJ1-1
CASSNTLRQGSTEAFF	TGTGCCAGCAGCAATACCCTAAGACAGGGAAGCACTGAAGCTTTCTTT	.	TRBD1	TRBV25-1	16	TRBJ1-1
CASAPGASYEQYF	TGTGCCAGCGCTCCTGGGGCCTCCTACGAGCAGTACTTC	.	.	TRBV27	13	TRBJ2-7
CASSPHKNTEAFF	TGTGCCAGCAGCCCACATAAGAACACTGAAGCTTTCTTT	few	.	TRBV7-9	13	TRBJ1-1
CSAYPTGSSYNEQFF	TGCAGTGCTTACCCGACAGGGAGCTCCTACAATGAGCAGTTCTTC	.	TRBD1	TRBV20-1	15	TRBJ2-1
CAWSMDNPRYTEAFF	TGTGCCTGGAGTATGGACAACCCCCGGTACACTGAAGCTTTCTTT	.	.	TRBV30	15	TRBJ1-1
CASSIYSRETQYF	TGTGCCAGTAGTATATATAGCAGAGAGACCCAGTACTTC	.	.	TRBV19	13	TRBJ2-5
CASSLGRQGHTEAFF	TGTGCCAGCAGCTTAGGCCGACAGGGCCACACTGAAGCTTTCTTT	.	TRBD1	TRBV13	15	TRBJ1-1
CAWSGTGADDGYTF	TGTGCCTGGAGTGGGACAGGGGCGGACGATGGCTACACCTTC	.	TRBD1	TRBV30	14	TRBJ1-2
CASAPGVLTDTQYF	TGCGCCAGCGCTCCAGGGGTCTTAACAGATACGCAGTATTTT	.	.	TRBV4-1	14	TRBJ2-3
CASSQGRGDQGPYEQYF	TGCGCCAGCAGCCAAGGACGAGGGGATCAGGGGCCATACGAGCAGTACTTC	.	.	TRBV4-1	17	TRBJ2-7
CASSPGQAQETQYF	TGTGCCAGCAGCCCTGGACAGGCCCAAGAGACCCAGTACTTC	.	TRBD1	TRBV5-4	14	TRBJ2-5
CASSLAQGPQETQYF	TGCGCCAGCAGCTTGGCACAGGGACCGCAAGAGACCCAGTACTTC	once	.	TRBV5-1	15	TRBJ2-5